A single TCR beta chain is shown here with its context. The sample is drawn from a study of blood T cell repertoires in COVID-19. Participants were placed into cohorts based on the clinical history they reported. Exposed volunteers were people who met a COVID-19 case within 2 weeks before study entry. The assay was immunoSEQ multiplex PCR, and TCRdb's table has in-frame clones only and misses some. The repertoire holds around 330,000 clones, with roughly 85% as singletons. Losses at the gene ends were 2 bases for V and 6 bases for J; bases not matched to a gene: 4. CDR3 length: 15 amino acids. CDR1 is GTSNPN and CDR2 is SVGIG in the germline V gene (reference sequence).

Material: PBMCs or T cells enriched from blood (not recorded which). This rearrangement joins TRBV30 to TRBJ1-6, with 10 bases that match TRBD1. This sequence originates from a young woman who had been exposed to COVID-19. The CDR3 DNA reads as TGTGCCTGGAGTCCGCGGACAGGGGGTAATTCACCCCTCCACTTT. Translating gives CAWSPRTGGNSPLHF.